This T cell receptor beta chain was captured by sequencing in a study of human T cells and chemical hapten exposure (dated by TCRdb to about 2021). About the investigation overall: For sensitization, 2% DPC in acetone was applied to an approximately 2 cm by approximately 2 cm area of upper inner arm skin. Weekly therapeutic DPC doses were additionally applied to the scalp of patients throughout the roughly 23-week study period. Patch tests used Finn chambers with 0.01% DPC on the upper back, scored after 6 days by International Contact Dermatitis Research Group standards. The patient cohort, mostly female, included alopecia areata with under or over 50% scalp involvement, alopecia totalis and alopecia universalis. Libraries were pooled for sequencing, and per-sample TCR yields varied mainly because of small differences in library volumes within the pool. In alopecia patients, the study followed how the peripheral blood TCR repertoire changed in vivo over primary and secondary sensitization to diphenylcyclopropenone (DPC), a hapten. Blood samples were taken from patients before sensitization (week 0) and at 2, 6 and about 24 weeks after DPC sensitization. Roughly 30 alopecia patients provided blood for TCR sequencing at one to four time points (pre-sensitization, 2, 6 and 24 weeks).

V and J lose 6 bases and 2 bases, and a span of 16 bases separates them. CDR3 length: 15 amino acids, cysteine to phenylalanine. The sequence is cut down to CDR3 DNA, 45 bases in frame from base 1. From a lookup of the germline V gene, CDR1 and CDR2 are SGHAT and FQNNGV. What the time point label conveys for this sample: patch test 1, 2 weeks after DPC sensitization. Interpreted using the paper, the treatment or condition label stands for: therapeutic diphenylcyclopropenone sensitization with weekly scalp DPC. Blood at each patch-test visit was drawn before the patch test was applied. To be eligible, patients had to be aged 18 to 70, diagnosed with alopecia and judged suitable for DPC therapy, while pregnant patients were excluded. Total RNA was extracted from unfractionated whole blood that had been collected in Tempus Blood RNA tubes. Results the study describes overall, beyond this receptor: All patients had alopecia, a presumed autoimmune disease, so their immune response might differ from that of healthy individuals. After repeated subsampling, changes were observed in the strength of the expansion versus patch-test correlation and in the threshold at which the correlation became significant. Significantly more large CDR3 similarity clusters were formed by expanded TCRs than by pre-sensitization or healthy control sets, consistent with antigen-driven responses. DPC sensitization did not change the number of TCRs with a frequency above 1 in 1000, and there was no evidence of changes in global repertoire structure. The number of PT1 expanded TCRs positively correlated with patch test score, significant at thresholds 8, 16 and 32 but not 4.

Libraries were made using RACE. This sample was sequenced with a NextSeq 500. During library preparation, unique molecular identifiers were attached to individual cDNA molecules so that TCRs could be counted quantitatively and reproducibly. Both TCR alpha and TCR beta chains were sequenced from each blood RNA sample. In the original analysis: A median of about 87,000 TCRs per sample was observed, with a range of about 23,224 to 700,000. V, J and CDR3 annotation of the TCR reads was carried out using the Decombinator software suite. To make PS versus PT1 abundance plots, every sample was subsampled to the same number of TCRs (28,000). Expanded TCRs were defined as absent before sensitization and observed at least eight times at the 2-week time point. Clones were called with MiXCR by TCRdb after fastp trimmed the public reads at Q25, and only in-frame beta chains were retained. A single entry per CDR3 protein holds the most common genes and DNA from its merged rows. The V and J calls reflect TCRdb's pipeline rather than the authors' work. In this sample the table shows around 160,000 distinct CDR3 sequences, about 14% of which occur a single time. 1.7% of the sample lies in the top ten.

On this clonotype itself: There is no known antigen for this receptor. Base qualities are not recorded, but no much larger clone differs from it by a single base.

This TCR was recovered from a woman aged 25-40 years with alopecia areata. Some clones in this sample may be carry-over from other donors' samples. The rearrangement joined TRBV11-2 to TRBJ1-2; D gene: possibly TRBD1, on 6 matching bases. Sequences were derived from whole blood, sampled in connection with sensitization to the hapten diphenylcyclopropenone (DPC). The CDR3 region: CASSRHGQLNYGYTF. The base sequence is TGTGCCAGCAGTCGCCACGGACAGCTGAACTATGGCTACACCTTC.